What follows are 27 T cell receptor beta chains derived from one specimen sequenced in a study of cytomegalovirus exposure and HLA in healthy donors. The study ran its PCR with 60 Vbeta and 13 Jbeta primers. Here immunoSEQ multiplex PCR was the method, and the copy in TCRdb shows in-frame clones only, minus some. The table includes around 130,000 clones, roughly 85% detected once. The sample was PBMCs. Receptors originate from a woman between 25 and 40 years old in good health and CMV-seropositive.

This clone was counted only a few times. The chain has TRBV14 and TRBJ1-1; D gene uncertain. The CDR3 is 14 amino acids. V was clipped by 7 bases and J by 4 bases, with 16 bases between them. Germline V gives CDR1 SGHDN, CDR2 FVKESK. CDR3 sequence (DNA): TGTGCCAGCACCTGGGGAGGGTCGGGCACTGAAGCTTTCTTT. Its protein is CASTWGGSGTEAFF.

This clone was counted between two and nine times. The chain employs TRBV7-9 and TRBJ2-1; no reliable D call. The CDR3 runs to 11 residues. Germline V gene lookup returns CDR1 SEHNR and CDR2 FQNEAQ (reference sequence). Trimming cost V 6 bases and J 14 bases, with 14 bases left between them. The CDR3 DNA reads TGTGCCAGCAGGGTAGCCTCTAGAAAGTTCTTC. Its translation: CASRVASRKFF.

CDR3 nucleotide sequence: TGTGCCATCTTCCCCCGTAGCCGGCTAGCGGGACACCCCTCCTCCCCCACAGATACGCAGTATTTT. Residues: CAIFPRSRLAGHPSSPTDTQYF. The chain couples TRBV10-3 to TRBJ2-3; 9 bases fit TRBD2. Germline V gives CDR1 ENHRY, CDR2 SYGVKD. The V gene end was trimmed by 8 bases and the J gene end by 2 bases; junction bases not matched to a gene: 29. The CDR3 runs to 22 residues.

This clone has more than one count but fewer than ten. The rearrangement links TRBV5-1 to TRBJ2-1; 10 nucleotides align to TRBD2. The V and J ends lost 4 bases and 4 bases, in that order; junction bases with no gene match: 11. CDR3 size: 17 residues. CDR1 SGHRS and CDR2 YFSETQ come from the germline V gene. This CDR3 reads CASSPGDLAGVYNEQFF. The CDR3 DNA reads TGCGCCAGCAGCCCTGGGGACCTAGCGGGAGTGTACAATGAGCAGTTCTTC. Full variable domain (remainder filled in from reference TRBV5-1 and TRBJ2-1): KAGVTQTPRYLIKTRGQQVTLSCSPISGHRSVSWYQQTPGQGLQFLFEYFSETQRNKGNFPGRFSGRQFSNSRSEMNVSTLELGDSALYLCASSPGDLAGVYNEQFFGPGTRLTVL.

This chain connects TRBV6-5 to TRBJ1-2, with 7 bases identical to TRBD1. Germline V CDR1 and CDR2: MNHEY, SVGAGI. The ends lost 4 bases at V and 6 bases at J; junction bases unmatched: 5. This CDR3 is 13 amino acids long. Here the CDR3 reads CASSLAGGHGYTF. In DNA, the CDR3 is TGTGCCAGCAGTTTAGCAGGGGGTCATGGCTACACCTTC.

This chain connects TRBV20-1 to TRBJ2-5, with 7 bases aligning to TRBD2. Germline V CDR1 and CDR2: DFQATT, SNEGSKA (reference sequence). The CDR3 loop spans 11 amino acids. V trimming: 6 bases; J trimming: 4 bases; junction bases outside the gene matches: 2. CDR3 coding DNA: TGCAGTGCCAAGCGGGGAGAGACCCAGTACTTC. Protein: CSAKRGETQYF.

This clone has only a few counts. The chain has TRBV27 and TRBJ2-2; a weak D match, TRBD2 (6 bases). The CDR3 is made up of 14 amino acids. The germline CDR1 and CDR2 sequences are MNHEY and SMNVEV (reference sequence). Between the trimmed V and J ends, which lost 5 bases and 6 bases, there was a span of 13 bases. The chain's CDR3 is CASSPWRGSGELFF. Written as DNA, the CDR3 is TGTGCCAGCAGTCCATGGAGGGGATCCGGGGAGCTGTTTTTT.

The CDR3 coding sequence is TGCGCCAGCAGCTCCACCGGGACAGGGGGCCGGCTGTCCTACGAGCAGTACTTC. This codes for CASSSTGTGGRLSYEQYF. V usage is TRBV5-1 and J usage is TRBJ2-7; 12 nucleotides align to TRBD1. Per germline, CDR1 SGHRS and CDR2 YFSETQ. This CDR3 contains 18 residues. V was pared by 3 bases and J by 1 base, with 11 bases of the junction left unmatched.

This rearrangement joins TRBV10-3 to TRBJ2-7; TRBD2 matches at 7 bases. The CDR3 runs to 13 residues. Germline V gene sequence: CDR1 ENHRY, CDR2 SYGVKD. The V gene end was trimmed by 6 bases and the J gene end by 2 bases; junction bases not matched to a gene: 4. The CDR3 sequence is CAIRAGPTYEQYF. CDR3 DNA sequence: TGTGCCATCAGAGCGGGACCCACCTACGAGCAGTACTTC.

On this clone: The same CDR3 also results from other DNA sequences found in this sample. The chain employs TRBV5-1 and TRBJ2-1, with D uncertain. The V end was cut by 0 bases, the J end by 3 bases, with 4 bases between. There are 13 residues in the CDR3. CDR1 and CDR2 (germline): SGHRS, YFSETQ. CDR3 DNA sequence: TGCGCCAGCAGCTTGGACAGCTACAATGAGCAGTTCTTC. This codes for CASSLDSYNEQFF.

The chain is built from TRBV7-3 and TRBJ1-4, with D possibly being TRBD1 (5 bases). There are 12 residues in the CDR3. Per germline, CDR1 SGHTA and CDR2 FQGTGA. V was clipped by 2 bases and J by 10 bases, with 8 bases between them. CDR3 loop: CASSLETGKLFF. The CDR3 bases are TGTGCCAGCAGCTTAGAAACAGGAAAACTGTTTTTT.

CDR3: CASSYTYEQYF. Written as DNA, the CDR3 is TGTGCCAGCAGTTATACCTACGAGCAGTACTTC. The rearrangement uses TRBV28 and TRBJ2-7; no clear D. Looked up from germline, CDR1 is MDHEN and CDR2 is SYDVKM. The CDR3 consists of 11 residues. V lost 4 bases and J 2 bases, leaving 3 bases between the germline ends. Combining the CDR3 with reference TRBV28 and TRBJ2-7 gives the whole variable domain DVKVTQSSRYLVKRTGEKVFLECVQDMDHENMFWYRQDPGLGLRLIYFSYDVKMKEKGDIPEGYSVSREKKERFSLILESASTNQTSMYLCASSYTYEQYFGPGTRLTVT.

The genes are TRBV6-5 and TRBJ1-2; 7 bases are shared with TRBD1. The CDR3 runs 15 residues. The ends lost 6 bases at V and 2 bases at J; junction bases unmatched: 9. CDR1 is MNHEY and CDR2 is SVGAGI in the germline V gene. The CDR3 spells CASRPTGVGNYGYTF. CDR3 DNA: TGTGCCAGCAGACCCACAGGGGTCGGGAACTATGGCTACACCTTC.

The V gene is TRBV19, the J gene TRBJ1-1, with TRBD1 identical over 7 bases. The CDR3 is 16 amino acids. Per germline, CDR1 LNHDA and CDR2 SQIVND (reference sequence). After removal of 7 bases from V and 9 bases from J, the junction contained 20 bases not matched to a gene. As DNA, the CDR3 is TGTGCCAGTACAACATACCTTCTACAGGGGCGACCCCAAGCTTTCTTT. Residues: CASTTYLLQGRPQAFF.

The J gene is TRBJ2-3, the V gene TRBV4-2; 7 bases fit TRBD2. The germline V gene has CDR1 LGHNA and CDR2 YNFKEQ. Unmatched junction bases numbered 8, after V lost 1 base and J lost 1 base. There are 17 residues in the CDR3. The chain's CDR3 is CASSQVVGGGGTDTQYF. As DNA, the CDR3 is TGTGCCAGCAGCCAAGTAGTGGGCGGGGGTGGCACAGATACGCAGTATTTT.

The V and J genes are TRBV6-1 and TRBJ2-7; 9 positions agree with TRBD1. The germline gives CDR1 MNHNS, CDR2 SASEGT. V trimming: 2 bases; J trimming: 3 bases; junction bases outside the gene matches: 5. CDR3 length: 15 amino acids. The CDR3 is CASSEKDRGYYEQYF. CDR3 nucleotides: TGTGCCAGCAGTGAAAAGGACAGGGGATACTACGAGCAGTACTTC.

This clone appeared once. The V call is TRBV15, the J call TRBJ1-1; D remains unclear. The V end was cut by 1 base, the J end by 10 bases, with 13 bases between. Germline V CDR1 and CDR2: LNHNV, YYDKDF (reference sequence). The CDR3 runs to 13 residues. The CDR3 loop is CATSRAPGYGAFF. For the CDR3, the DNA is TGTGCCACCAGCAGAGCCCCCGGGTATGGAGCTTTCTTT.

The chain carries TRBV13 and TRBJ1-1; weak D call: TRBD1 (6 bases). Per germline, CDR1 PRHDT and CDR2 FYEKMQ (reference sequence). Trimming pared 0 bases from V and 6 bases from J, leaving 14 bases between. This CDR3 has 15 amino acids. CDR3 DNA: TGTGCCAGCAGCTTAGGGGCGGGGGGCGCGGCTGAAGCTTTCTTT. Translation: CASSLGAGGAAEAFF.

This chain links TRBV7-9 with TRBJ2-5, with unresolved D. Germline values: CDR1 SEHNR, CDR2 FQNEAQ (reference sequence). Trimming left V 1 base short and J 5 bases short, with 8 bases between. There are 13 residues in the CDR3. CDR3 residues: CASSLGPSETQYF. CDR3 bases: TGTGCCAGCAGCTTAGGGCCGTCGGAGACCCAGTACTTC.

This chain uses TRBV7-3 with TRBJ2-7; 8 nucleotides match TRBD1. Germline CDR1 SGHTA, CDR2 FQGTGA. V trimming: 4 bases; J trimming: 9 bases; junction bases outside the gene matches: 5. The CDR3 is 12 amino acids. This chain's CDR3 is CASSSRGLGQYF. The CDR3 DNA is TGTGCCAGCAGCTCCAGGGGGCTCGGGCAGTACTTC.

Concerning this clone: A single base is all that separates this from a far larger clone, so a read error is likely. This chain uses TRBV5-1 with TRBJ2-7; maybe TRBD2 (6 bases). Germline CDR1 reads SGHRS; CDR2 reads YFSETQ. The CDR3 sequence is 12 residues long. In DNA, the CDR3 is TGCGTCAGCAGCTTGGACTACTTAGAGCAGTACTTC. Its protein product is CVSSLDYLEQYF.

CDR3 DNA: TGCGCCAGCAGTGGTCTTCGAGGAGCTTACGAGCAGTACTTC. It codes for CASSGLRGAYEQYF. This chain joins TRBV10-2 and TRBJ2-7, with D uncertain. The CDR3 contains 14 residues. The V and J ends lost 4 bases and 4 bases respectively, with 14 bases between them. CDR1 and CDR2 (germline): WSHSY, SAAADI.

The V and J genes are TRBV6-1 and TRBJ2-2; D is undetermined. The CDR3 loop spans 16 amino acids. Trimming pared 3 bases from V and 0 bases from J, leaving 11 bases between. The V gene's germline CDR1 is MNHNS and CDR2 SASEGT. The CDR3 bases are TGTGCCAGCAGTGATCCCCGGGTTTCGAACACCGGGGAGCTGTTTTTT. It specifies CASSDPRVSNTGELFF.

This sequence joins TRBV30 and TRBJ2-1; D not certain. The CDR3 is 14 residues long. Trimming pared 1 base from V and 4 bases from J, leaving 11 bases between. Germline V gene data show CDR1 as GTSNPN and CDR2 as SVGIG (reference sequence). The CDR3: CAWSDSIRYNEQFF. DNA for the CDR3: TGTGCCTGGAGTGACTCGATCCGTTACAATGAGCAGTTCTTC.

The rearrangement uses TRBV5-4 and TRBJ2-5; tentative D call: TRBD1 (6 bases). There are 14 residues in the CDR3. Per the germline V gene, CDR1 is SGHNT and CDR2 is YYREEE (reference sequence). The V end lost 2 bases, the J end lost 3 bases, and 11 bases lay between the germline ends. Here the CDR3 DNA reads TGTGCCAGCAGCTTAGGGGGAATGGAAGAGACCCAGTACTTC. Its protein is CASSLGGMEETQYF.

This clone was detected only a few times. The CDR3 is CARSSGQNYGYTF. CDR3 nucleotides: TGTGCCCGCTCCTCGGGACAGAACTATGGCTACACCTTC. The chain has TRBV6-1 and TRBJ1-2; 7 bases are shared with TRBD1. With V trimmed by 11 bases and J by 2 bases, 8 bases remained unmatched. Germline CDR1 is MNHNS and CDR2 is SASEGT. The CDR3 consists of 13 residues.

This clone appeared once. The chain is built from TRBV30 and TRBJ1-6; 7 bases are a match to TRBD1. This CDR3 is 14 amino acids long. V was pared by 6 bases and J by 13 bases, with 15 bases of the junction left unmatched. Germline V gene lookup returns CDR1 GTSNPN and CDR2 SVGIG (reference sequence). The CDR3 sequence: CACLPATGRRPLHF. The CDR3 nucleotides read TGTGCCTGCCTTCCCGCGACAGGGAGGAGGCCCCTCCACTTT.